This TCR beta chain appears in the sequencing data of a study of CD8+CD57+ T cells in acquired aplastic anemia. All sequencing subjects had displayed CD8+CD57+ cell expansion on flow cytometry. The blood sampling took place in patients who had so far received no therapy. General observations from the study: The study found no significant CD8+ Simpson's diversity difference between patients and controls.

V shed 5 bases, J shed 4 bases, and the junction held 12 bases outside the gene matches. This CDR3 spans 17 amino acids. In germline, CDR1 is DFQATT, CDR2 SNEGSKA (reference sequence). Notes on this clonotype: Its antigen is currently unknown.

The use of genomic DNA as template underpinned the TCR beta VDJ and CDR3 profiling. One entry per CDR3 protein results from TCRdb running MiXCR on the reads. The sample records 150,000 or so distinct CDR3 sequences, around half being singletons. The V gene is TRBV20-1, the J gene TRBJ2-3, with 13 bases aligning to TRBD2. Sequenced: sorted CD4+, CD8+, or CD8+CD57+ T cells (not recorded which) from PBMCs. The TCR was taken from a human donor with aplastic anemia. CDR3 protein: CSAPLAGGPHNPDTQYF. The CDR3 DNA sequence: TGCAGTGCTCCACTAGCGGGAGGGCCTCATAACCCAGATACGCAGTATTTT.